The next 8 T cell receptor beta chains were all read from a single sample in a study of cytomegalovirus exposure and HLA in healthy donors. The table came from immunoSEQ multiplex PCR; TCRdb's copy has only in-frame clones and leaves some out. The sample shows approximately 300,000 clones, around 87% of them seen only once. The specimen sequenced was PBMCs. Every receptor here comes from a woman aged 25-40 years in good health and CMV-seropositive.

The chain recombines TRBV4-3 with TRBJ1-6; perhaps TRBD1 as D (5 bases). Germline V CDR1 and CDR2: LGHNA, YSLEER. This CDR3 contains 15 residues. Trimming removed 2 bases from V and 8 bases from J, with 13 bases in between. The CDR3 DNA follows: TGCGCCAGCAGCCAAACTGAAGGGGAACATTCACCCCTCCACTTT. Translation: CASSQTEGEHSPLHF.

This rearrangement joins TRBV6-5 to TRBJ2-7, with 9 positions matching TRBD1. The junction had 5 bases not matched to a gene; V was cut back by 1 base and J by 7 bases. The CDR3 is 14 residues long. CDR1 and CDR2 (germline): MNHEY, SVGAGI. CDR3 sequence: CASSYLGTGREQYF. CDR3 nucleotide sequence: TGTGCCAGCAGTTACTTGGGGACAGGGCGGGAGCAGTACTTC.

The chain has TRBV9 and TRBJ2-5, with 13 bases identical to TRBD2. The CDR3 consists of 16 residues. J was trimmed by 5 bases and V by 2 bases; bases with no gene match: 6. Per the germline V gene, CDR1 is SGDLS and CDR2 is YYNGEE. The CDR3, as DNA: TGTGCCAGCAGCGTCGGACTAGCGGGAGAAGTGGAGACCCAGTACTTC. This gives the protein CASSVGLAGEVETQYF. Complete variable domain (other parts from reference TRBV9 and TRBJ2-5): DSGVTQTPKHLITATGQRVTLRCSPRSGDLSVYWYQQSLDQGLQFLIQYYNGEERAKGNILERFSAQQFPDLHSELNLSSLELGDSALYFCASSVGLAGEVETQYFGPGTRLLVL.

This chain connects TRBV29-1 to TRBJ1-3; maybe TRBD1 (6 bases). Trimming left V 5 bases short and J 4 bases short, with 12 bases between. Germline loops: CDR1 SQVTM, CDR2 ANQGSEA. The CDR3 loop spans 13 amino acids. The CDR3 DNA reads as TGCAGCGTTTTACAGGGACCAGGAAACACCATATATTTT. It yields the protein CSVLQGPGNTIYF.

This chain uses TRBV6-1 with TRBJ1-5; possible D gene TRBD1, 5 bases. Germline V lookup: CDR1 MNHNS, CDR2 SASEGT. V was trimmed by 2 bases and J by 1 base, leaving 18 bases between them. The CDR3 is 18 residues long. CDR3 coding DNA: TGTGCCAGCAGTGAACTTCTTGCATGGGGACCGAGCAATCAGCCCCAGCATTTT. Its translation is CASSELLAWGPSNQPQHF.

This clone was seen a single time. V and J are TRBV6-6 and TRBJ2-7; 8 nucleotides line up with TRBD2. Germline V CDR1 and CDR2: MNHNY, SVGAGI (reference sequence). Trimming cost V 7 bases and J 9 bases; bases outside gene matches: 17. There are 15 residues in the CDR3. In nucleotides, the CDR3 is TGTGCCAGCACGAAAGTAGCGGGAAACATGGATGGGCAGTACTTC. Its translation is CASTKVAGNMDGQYF.

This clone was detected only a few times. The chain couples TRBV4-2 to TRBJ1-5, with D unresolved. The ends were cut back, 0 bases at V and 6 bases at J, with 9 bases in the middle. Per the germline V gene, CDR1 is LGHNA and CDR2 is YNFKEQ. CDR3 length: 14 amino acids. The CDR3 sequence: CASSQERGFQPQHF. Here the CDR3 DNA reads TGTGCCAGCAGCCAAGAGCGAGGGTTTCAGCCCCAGCATTTT.

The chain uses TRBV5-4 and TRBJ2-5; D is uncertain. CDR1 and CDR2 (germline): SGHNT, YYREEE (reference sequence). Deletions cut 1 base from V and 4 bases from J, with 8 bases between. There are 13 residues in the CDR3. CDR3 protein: CASSLRYGETQYF. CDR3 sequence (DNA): TGTGCCAGCAGCTTGCGCTACGGAGAGACCCAGTACTTC.